Below are 29 T cell receptor beta chains sequenced from a single sample in a study of CD4 T cells in relation to SARS-CoV-2 and coronaviruses. The antigens for these receptors are not known. Only in-frame clones appear in the TCRdb table, and some are missing; sequencing was by immunoSEQ multiplex PCR. This sample has tens of thousands of clones, with about 78% found just once. The unexposed donors gave CD4+ T cells in about 2011-2019, prior to COVID-19. CD4+ T cells were isolated from the cells after around 10 days of culture. The material sequenced was CD4+ T cells from PBMCs, cultured in vitro. These receptors originate from a human donor in good health.

The rearrangement joins TRBV7-2 to TRBJ2-5, with D perhaps TRBD2 (5 bases). Per germline, CDR1 SGHTA and CDR2 FQGNSA. The V end lost 0 bases, the J end lost 7 bases, and 12 bases lay between the germline ends. This CDR3 spans 14 amino acids. Here the CDR3 DNA reads TGTGCCAGCAGCTTAGCGCTAAGCGAGGGGACCCAGTACTTC. It translates to CASSLALSEGTQYF.

The chain joins TRBV5-4 to TRBJ2-3, with D hard to call. The CDR3 runs 15 residues. With 1 base removed from V and 5 bases from J, the gap between germline ends came to 14 bases. CDR1 and CDR2 (germline): SGHNT, YYREEE (reference sequence). The CDR3 sequence is CASSLRVNLVDTQYF. CDR3 sequence (DNA): TGTGCCAGCAGCTTGCGTGTGAACTTGGTAGATACGCAGTATTTT.

V is TRBV2 and J is TRBJ1-5; D is unclear. Germline V gene lookup returns CDR1 SNHLY and CDR2 FYNNEI. This CDR3 is 17 amino acids long. V shed 2 bases and J shed 2 bases, with 16 bases lying between them. This CDR3 is CASSESLGYWGNQPQHF. In nucleotides, the CDR3 is TGTGCCAGCAGTGAAAGTCTCGGGTATTGGGGCAATCAGCCCCAGCATTTT.

The chain couples TRBV2 to TRBJ1-2; perhaps TRBD1 as D (6 bases). CDR3 length: 13 residues. Between the trimmed V and J ends, which lost 6 bases and 7 bases, there was a span of 15 bases. Germline V gene lookup returns CDR1 SNHLY and CDR2 FYNNEI. The CDR3 region is CASRLQGVGGYTF. The DNA for the CDR3 is TGTGCCAGCAGGCTACAGGGTGTCGGTGGCTACACCTTC.

The chain joins TRBV25-1 to TRBJ1-2, with TRBD1 identical over 11 bases. Trimming at V came to 2 bases and at J to 4 bases, leaving 9 bases not matched to a gene. CDR3 length equals 17 residues. Germline CDR1 reads MGHDK; CDR2 reads SYGVNS. The DNA for the CDR3 is TGTGCCAGCAGTGAAGGAGGACAGGGGGCTATGGGCTATGGCTACACCTTC. Translating it yields CASSEGGQGAMGYGYTF.

This clone was counted a few times. An end of the junction differs from the germline gene, which may be a read error. V is TRBV19 and J is TRBJ1-2; 8 bases fit TRBD1. The CDR3 is 14 residues long. Germline values: CDR1 LNHDA, CDR2 SQIVND (reference sequence). The CDR3 DNA reads as TGTGCCAGTAGTCTAGAAGACAGGGGCTATGGCTACACCTTC. This translates into CASSLEDRGYGYTF.

V usage is TRBV27 and J usage is TRBJ2-5, with 10 positions matching TRBD1. J lost 6 bases, V lost 5 bases, and 15 bases had no gene match. Germline V gene lookup returns CDR1 MNHEY and CDR2 SMNVEV (reference sequence). The CDR3 has 17 amino acids. This chain's CDR3 is CASSTRQGALETKTQYF. The CDR3 coding sequence is TGTGCCAGCAGTACTAGACAGGGGGCGCTGGAAACGAAGACCCAGTACTTC.

The rearrangement links TRBV9 to TRBJ2-1; TRBD2 agrees at 12 bases. Unmatched junction bases numbered 2, after V lost 0 bases and J lost 7 bases. Looked up from germline, CDR1 is SGDLS and CDR2 is YYNGEE. The length of the CDR3 is 15 residues. The CDR3 region has the DNA TGTGCCAGCAGCGTAGGGCTAGCGGGGGGGAATGAGCAGTTCTTC. Protein sequence: CASSVGLAGGNEQFF.

The rearrangement uses TRBV3-1 (or the pseudogene TRBV3-2) and TRBJ2-1; 9 bases agree with TRBD2. Trimming removed 0 bases from V and 7 bases from J; junction bases left unmatched: 13. This CDR3 is 18 amino acids long. Germline V gene data show CDR1 as LGHDT and CDR2 as YNNKEL (reference sequence). In DNA, the CDR3 is TGTGCCAGCAGCCAAGAATTGATAGCGGGAGCTCCTTCGAATGAGCAGTTCTTC. It is translated as CASSQELIAGAPSNEQFF.

In its sample, this clone was seen once. The rearrangement links TRBV25-1 to TRBJ2-7, with TRBD2 as a possible D gene (5 bases). The CDR3 extends over 16 amino acids. V was cut by 6 bases and J by 2 bases, with 20 bases left in between. The germline gives CDR1 MGHDK, CDR2 SYGVNS. CDR3 in DNA: TGTGCCAGCAGCTCTTCGATAGGCGGGCACACCTACGAGCAGTACTTC. This sequence encodes CASSSSIGGHTYEQYF.

This sequence joins TRBV6-2 or TRBV6-3 and TRBJ2-7, with 10 bases identical to TRBD1. This CDR3 is built from 14 residues. Germline V gene data show CDR1 as MNHEY and CDR2 as SVGEGT. Unmatched junction bases numbered 6, after V lost 6 bases and J lost 4 bases. CDR3 nucleotide sequence: TGTGCCAGCAGCCTCGGACAGGGGGTGTACGAGCAGTACTTC. Residues: CASSLGQGVYEQYF.

This clone was seen a few times. The chain employs TRBV19 and TRBJ2-7; D perhaps matches TRBD1 (6 bases). This CDR3 is built from 15 residues. The germline V gene encodes CDR1 LNHDA and CDR2 SQIVND (reference sequence). V was clipped by 3 bases and J by 3 bases, with 15 bases between them. CDR3 protein: CASSIGGQFLYEQYF. DNA for the CDR3: TGTGCCAGTAGTATCGGAGGACAGTTTCTCTACGAGCAGTACTTC.

V and J are TRBV3-1 (or the pseudogene TRBV3-2) and TRBJ2-7, with a possible D match to TRBD1 (6 bases). Deletions cut 0 bases from V and 5 bases from J, with 11 bases between. The CDR3 covers 14 residues. CDR1 and CDR2 from the germline V gene are LGHDT and YNNKEL (reference sequence). The DNA of the CDR3 is TGTGCCAGCAGCCAAGAGCTCAACAGGGACGAGCAGTACTTC. This translates into CASSQELNRDEQYF.

V and J are TRBV25-1 and TRBJ2-1; D possibly corresponds to TRBD1 (6 bases). Deletions cut 3 bases from V and 7 bases from J, with 10 bases between. The CDR3 loop spans 13 amino acids. Germline V gene data show CDR1 as MGHDK and CDR2 as SYGVNS. CDR3: CASSEAGANEQFF. In nucleotides, the CDR3 is TGTGCCAGCAGTGAGGCAGGGGCTAATGAGCAGTTCTTC.

The chain is built from TRBV6-5 and TRBJ2-5; 8 bases agree with TRBD1. V shed 5 bases, J shed 2 bases, and the junction held 4 bases outside the gene matches. Germline-derived CDR1 and CDR2 are MNHEY and SVGAGI. This CDR3 is built from 14 residues. Written as DNA, the CDR3 is TGTGCCAGCAGTCCTGGACAGGGTCAAGAGACCCAGTACTTC. It translates to CASSPGQGQETQYF.

The V call is TRBV5-1, the J call TRBJ1-1, with TRBD1 matching 8 bases. V shed 1 base, J shed 5 bases, and the junction held 4 bases outside the gene matches. The length of the CDR3 is 14 residues. Germline V lookup: CDR1 SGHRS, CDR2 YFSETQ. Here the CDR3 reads CASSLSGGETEAFF. The CDR3 region has the DNA TGCGCCAGCAGCTTGTCAGGGGGCGAAACTGAAGCTTTCTTT. Full variable domain (outside the CDR3, taken from reference TRBV5-1 and TRBJ1-1): KAGVTQTPRYLIKTRGQQVTLSCSPISGHRSVSWYQQTPGQGLQFLFEYFSETQRNKGNFPGRFSGRQFSNSRSEMNVSTLELGDSALYLCASSLSGGETEAFFGQGTRLTVV.

This chain connects TRBV5-1 to TRBJ2-7; D call uncertain. The CDR3 contains 15 residues. V was pared by 2 bases and J by 3 bases, with 15 bases between. Germline-derived CDR1 and CDR2 are SGHRS and YFSETQ. CDR3 nucleotides: TGCGCCAGCAGCTTATCGAGGCTAAGGGACTACGAGCAGTACTTC. As protein: CASSLSRLRDYEQYF.

The CDR3 protein is CAISESGGNNQPQHF. In DNA form, the CDR3 reads TGTGCCATCAGTGAGTCGGGGGGGAACAATCAGCCCCAGCATTTT. V is TRBV10-3 and J is TRBJ1-5; D is possibly TRBD1 (5 bases). Germline V gives CDR1 ENHRY, CDR2 SYGVKD. With 0 bases removed from V and 3 bases from J, the gap between germline ends came to 9 bases. CDR3 length: 15 residues.

This clone has a handful of counts. The chain is built from TRBV4-1 and TRBJ1-1, with unresolved D. Per the germline V gene, CDR1 is MGHRA and CDR2 is YSYEKL. The V end was cut by 1 base, the J end by 4 bases, with 13 bases between. The CDR3 length is 15 residues. DNA of the CDR3: TGCGCCAGCAGCCAAGTGTCGGTGGGTTTCACTGAAGCTTTCTTT. It encodes CASSQVSVGFTEAFF.

CDR3 in amino acids: CASRRPTGASNYGYTF. The CDR3 region has the DNA TGTGCCAGCAGACGGCCTACGGGCGCCTCTAACTATGGCTACACCTTC. This sequence joins TRBV2 and TRBJ1-2; D not certain. In germline, CDR1 is SNHLY, CDR2 FYNNEI. The ends were cut back, 6 bases at V and 0 bases at J, with 17 bases in the middle. This CDR3 is 16 amino acids long.

V and J are TRBV9 and TRBJ1-1; D uncertain. The germline V gene has CDR1 SGDLS and CDR2 YYNGEE. This CDR3 has 16 amino acids. V lost 2 bases, J lost 2 bases, and 16 bases lay in between. The CDR3 DNA reads as TGTGCCAGCAGCGTCAGCCGGGATGGCTTAAACACTGAAGCTTTCTTT. Its protein is CASSVSRDGLNTEAFF.

This clone was recorded only once. This chain links TRBV4-2 with TRBJ2-1; 8 bases match TRBD2. The trim removed 0 bases at V and 2 bases at J, leaving 6 bases unmatched. This CDR3 has 17 residues. Per germline, CDR1 LGHNA and CDR2 YNFKEQ. The CDR3 sequence: CASSQEVGLGTYNEQFF. The CDR3 region has the DNA TGTGCCAGCAGCCAAGAAGTGGGACTAGGGACCTACAATGAGCAGTTCTTC.

The chain couples TRBV5-4 to TRBJ1-2; D might be TRBD1 (5 bases). The CDR3 spans 13 residues. Trimming removed 4 bases at V and 3 bases at J, with 10 bases between. Per germline, CDR1 SGHNT and CDR2 YYREEE (reference sequence). CDR3 DNA sequence: TGTGCCAGCAGCGGGAGGGGAGACTATGGCTACACCTTC. It codes for CASSGRGDYGYTF.

This clone was seen a handful of times. The chain combines TRBV6-1 with TRBJ1-1, with D perhaps TRBD1 (6 bases). The V end was cut by 3 bases, the J end by 11 bases, with 13 bases between. The germline gives CDR1 MNHNS, CDR2 SASEGT. The CDR3 consists of 12 residues. CDR3 sequence reads: CASSESGAGAFF. The CDR3 nucleotides read TGTGCCAGCAGTGAGTCGGGGGCGGGCGCTTTCTTT.

V and J are TRBV7-2 and TRBJ2-2; D remains unclear. Germline values: CDR1 SGHTA, CDR2 FQGNSA. V lost 5 bases and J lost 0, with 13 bases in between. CDR3 size: 16 residues. CDR3 in amino acids: CASSTQNTANTGELFF. DNA of the CDR3: TGTGCCAGCAGCACGCAGAACACCGCGAACACCGGGGAGCTGTTTTTT.

This rearrangement joins TRBV5-1 to TRBJ1-2; D remains unclear. Between the trimmed V and J ends, which lost 3 bases and 7 bases, there was a span of 19 bases. The CDR3 consists of 15 residues. Germline V CDR1 and CDR2: SGHRS, YFSETQ. This CDR3 is CASSWSDGVKAGYTF. As DNA, the CDR3 is TGCGCCAGCAGCTGGAGTGACGGAGTTAAGGCTGGCTACACCTTC.

This chain links TRBV4-3 with TRBJ2-7; 7 bases fit TRBD2. Germline values: CDR1 LGHNA, CDR2 YSLEER. V lost 0 bases, J lost 2 bases, and 4 bases stayed unmatched. The CDR3 is 15 amino acids. CDR3 amino acids: CASSQDRDYPYEQYF. The CDR3 DNA reads as TGCGCCAGCAGCCAAGACCGGGACTACCCCTACGAGCAGTACTTC.

The chain carries TRBV20-1 and TRBJ2-1, with TRBD1 matching over 10 bases. The germline CDR1 and CDR2 sequences are DFQATT and SNEGSKA (reference sequence). The V gene end was trimmed by 3 bases and the J gene end by 2 bases; junction bases not matched to a gene: 4. This CDR3 comprises 15 residues. The DNA of the CDR3 is TGCAGTGCTAGTGCGGGACAGGGGCCCTACAATGAGCAGTTCTTC. This translates into CSASAGQGPYNEQFF.

V gene TRBV7-8 combines with J gene TRBJ2-3; possible D gene TRBD1, 5 bases. This CDR3 comprises 16 residues. V was shortened by 5 bases and J by 3 bases, with 18 bases between the two germline ends. Germline CDR1 SGHVS, CDR2 FQNEAQ. The CDR3 sequence is CASSRSRVFGTDTQYF. CDR3 in DNA: TGTGCCAGCAGCCGATCCAGGGTTTTTGGGACAGATACGCAGTATTTT.